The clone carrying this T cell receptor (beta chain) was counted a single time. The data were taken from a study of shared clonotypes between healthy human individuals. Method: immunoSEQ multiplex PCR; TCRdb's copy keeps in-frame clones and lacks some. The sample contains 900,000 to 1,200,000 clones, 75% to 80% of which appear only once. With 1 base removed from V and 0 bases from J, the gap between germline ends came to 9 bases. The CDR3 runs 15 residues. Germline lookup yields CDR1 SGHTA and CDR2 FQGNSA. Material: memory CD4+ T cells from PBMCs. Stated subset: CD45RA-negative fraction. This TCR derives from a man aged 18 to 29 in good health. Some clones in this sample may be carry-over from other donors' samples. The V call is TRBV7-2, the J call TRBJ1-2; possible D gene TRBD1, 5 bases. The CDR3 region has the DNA TGTGCCAGCAGCTTAGGGGGGGTATCTAACTATGGCTACACCTTC. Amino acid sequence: CASSLGGVSNYGYTF.